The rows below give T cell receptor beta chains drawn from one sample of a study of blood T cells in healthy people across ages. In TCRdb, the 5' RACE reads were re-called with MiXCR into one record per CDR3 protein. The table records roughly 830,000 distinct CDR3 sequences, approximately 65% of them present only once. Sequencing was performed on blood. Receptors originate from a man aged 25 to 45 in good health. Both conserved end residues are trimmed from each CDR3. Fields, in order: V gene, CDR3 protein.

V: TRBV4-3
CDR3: ASSQDLGGEGTDTQY

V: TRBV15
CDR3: ATPEGEDEQY

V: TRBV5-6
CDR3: ASSLVAAYGYT

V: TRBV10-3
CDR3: AIKGKARVNTGELF

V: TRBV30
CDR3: AWIDPFYGYT

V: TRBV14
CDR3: ASSQLGQVNTEAF

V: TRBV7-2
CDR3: ASSFGWGAGGDTQY

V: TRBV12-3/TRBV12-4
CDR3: ASREGYQPQH

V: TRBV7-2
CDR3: ASSFGTGLTSGGSPLH

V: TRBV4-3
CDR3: ASSQDSGTGPYEQY

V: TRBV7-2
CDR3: ASSLEGPEFYGYT

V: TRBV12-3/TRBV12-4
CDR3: ASSGTSGTRYTDTQY

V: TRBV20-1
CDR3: SASLGIFYEQY

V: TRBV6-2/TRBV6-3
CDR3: ASSYSGRSAYEQY

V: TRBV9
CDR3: ASSVRTAGANVLT

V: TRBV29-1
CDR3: SVVGQANEQY

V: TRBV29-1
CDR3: SYTGLTRNGELF

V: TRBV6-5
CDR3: ASSSGGTEGYEQY

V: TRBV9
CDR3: ASSVAGAGQGSLEQF

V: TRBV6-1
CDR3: ASSEALTSPRYGYT

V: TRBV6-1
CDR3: ASSPGFERNEQF

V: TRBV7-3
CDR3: ASGQDRVSNYGYT

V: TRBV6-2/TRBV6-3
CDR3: ASSRREDRAEKLF

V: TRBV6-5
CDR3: ASWGDGYT

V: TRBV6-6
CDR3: ASSITLTVSTDTQY

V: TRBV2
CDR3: ASSLGLALDETQY

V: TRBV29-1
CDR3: SAEAGELF

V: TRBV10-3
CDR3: AIRTDGLDEQF

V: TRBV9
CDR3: ASSVGAGGREQY

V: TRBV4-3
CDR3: ASSQDFAGDEQY

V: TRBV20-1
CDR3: SAPGSSVSYEQY

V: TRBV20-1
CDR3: SASQGLTYEQY

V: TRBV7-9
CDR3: ASSFGYREQF

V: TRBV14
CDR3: ASSQGGIVEY

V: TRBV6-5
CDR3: ASSNPDRVKYGYT

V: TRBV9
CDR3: ASSQTGEPYNEQF

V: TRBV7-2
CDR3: ASSFGGIAAF

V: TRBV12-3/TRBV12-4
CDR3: ASTQGQGAFHEQY

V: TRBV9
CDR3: ASSVGDTNYEQY

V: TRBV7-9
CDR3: ASSSTRDTGGPPLH

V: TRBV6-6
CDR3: ASSYPPDSNQPQH

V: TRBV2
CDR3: ASLTPSGANVLT

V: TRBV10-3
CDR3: AISERSGTEKLF

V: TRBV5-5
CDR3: ASSLNGGPSDEQY

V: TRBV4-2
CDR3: ASSQDTFTDIQY

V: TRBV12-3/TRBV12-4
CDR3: ASSSRTDWYQETQY

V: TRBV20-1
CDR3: SASGGNSPLH

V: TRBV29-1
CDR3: SVDGVFGGNTIY

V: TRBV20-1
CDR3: SARGLSGGITDTQY